These 20 T cell receptor beta chains were sequenced from one sample in a study of PD-1 blockade in classical Hodgkin lymphoma. There was relapse after autologous stem cell transplantation in every patient, and there was variation in brentuximab vedotin exposure. Profiled with immunoSEQ multiplex PCR; TCRdb holds only in-frame clones, not every one. The sample lists some 84,000 clones; about 93% were seen once. Sequencing used peripheral blood mononuclear cells (PBMCs), obtained before the second cycle of nivolumab. The receptors stem from a human donor with classical Hodgkin lymphoma.

The chain combines TRBV29-1 with TRBJ1-1; D perhaps matches TRBD1 (6 bases). Trimming removed 1 base from V and 4 bases from J, with 19 bases in between. Germline V gene lookup returns CDR1 SQVTM and CDR2 ANQGSEA. The CDR3 covers 16 residues. CDR3 in amino acids: CSVEGSPGAVSTEAFF. In DNA form, the CDR3 reads TGCAGCGTTGAAGGCAGCCCAGGGGCTGTGAGCACTGAAGCTTTCTTT.

This rearrangement joins TRBV5-1 to TRBJ1-2; 8 bases match TRBD1. The CDR3 has 14 residues. Germline CDR1 SGHRS, CDR2 YFSETQ. Unmatched junction bases numbered 5, after V lost 0 bases and J lost 7 bases. CDR3: CASSLALDRVGYTF. The DNA for the CDR3 is TGCGCCAGCAGCTTGGCCCTGGACAGGGTTGGCTACACCTTC.

The gene calls are TRBV9 and TRBJ1-1; D is undetermined. Germline lookup yields CDR1 SGDLS and CDR2 YYNGEE. This CDR3 comprises 14 residues. Trimming shortened V by 4 bases and J by 1 base, and 11 bases separated the two germline ends. CDR3 DNA sequence: TGTGCCAGCAGCTCGCGGACGGCGAACACTGAAGCTTTCTTT. Protein product: CASSSRTANTEAFF.

This sequence joins TRBV21-1 and TRBJ2-7; the tabulated D call, TRBD1, remains unverified against the DNA. TRBV21-1 is marked as a pseudogene. The CDR3 totals 18 residues. For the CDR3, the DNA is TGTGCCAGCAGCAAAGAATCGGCGTGGGCCAGATGCTCCTACGAGCAGTACTTC. It encodes CASSKESAWARCSYEQYF.

CDR3 in amino acids: CASRPFFREAGELFF. The CDR3, as DNA: TGCGCCAGCAGACCCTTCTTCCGGGAGGCCGGGGAGCTGTTTTTT. The chain couples TRBV5-1 to TRBJ2-2; TRBD2 matches 7 bases. The germline CDR1 and CDR2 sequences are SGHRS and YFSETQ. Losses at the gene ends were 5 bases for V and 6 bases for J; bases not matched to a gene: 10. The CDR3 extends over 15 amino acids.

The V call is TRBV28, the J call TRBJ1-3; D possibly corresponds to TRBD1 (5 bases). The CDR3 has 15 amino acids. Germline-derived CDR1 and CDR2 are MDHEN and SYDVKM. Trimming stripped 2 bases from V and 0 bases from J, with 8 bases between. The CDR3 here is CASSLRGSSGNTIYF. In nucleotides, the CDR3 is TGTGCCAGCAGTTTAAGGGGCAGCTCTGGAAACACCATATATTTT.

CDR3 amino acids: CASSVGQGPTDTQYF. The CDR3 nucleotides are TGTGCCAGCAGCGTGGGACAGGGTCCCACAGATACGCAGTATTTT. The chain links TRBV5-8 to TRBJ2-3, with 9 bases that match TRBD1. The V segment lost 4 bases and the J segment 2 bases; nucleotides outside the gene matches: 5. The CDR3 is made up of 15 amino acids. CDR1 and CDR2 from the germline V gene are SGHTS and YDEGEE.

The chain uses TRBV10-3 and TRBJ2-5; 7 bases map to TRBD2. V lost 4 bases, J lost 5 bases, and 13 bases stayed unmatched. The CDR3 runs to 16 residues. CDR1 and CDR2 from the germline V gene are ENHRY and SYGVKD. In DNA, the CDR3 is TGTGCCATCAGTGGGACTAGGGGTTCTCCCAGGGAGACCCAGTACTTC. This sequence encodes CAISGTRGSPRETQYF.

This clone was detected once. The genes are TRBV7-9 and TRBJ2-5, with a tentative D call TRBD2 (7 bases). The ends were cut back, 0 bases at V and 0 bases at J, with 17 bases in the middle. Germline V CDR1 and CDR2: SEHNR, FQNEAQ (reference sequence). The CDR3 contains 18 residues. CDR3 sequence reads: CASSLARGGGLYQETQYF. CDR3 coding DNA: TGTGCCAGCAGCTTAGCCAGAGGGGGGGGTCTGTACCAAGAGACCCAGTACTTC.

The chain is built from TRBV5-1 and TRBJ2-3; 10 nucleotides line up with TRBD1. The CDR3 extends over 16 amino acids. Germline loops: CDR1 SGHRS, CDR2 YFSETQ. Unmatched junction bases numbered 4, after V lost 0 bases and J lost 3 bases. Here the CDR3 reads CASSLEGQGNTDTQYF. The CDR3 bases are TGCGCCAGCAGCTTGGAGGGACAGGGGAATACAGATACGCAGTATTTT.

The chain joins TRBV6-6 to TRBJ1-4; D uncertain. The V and J ends lost 0 bases and 7 bases respectively, with 12 bases between them. CDR3 length: 15 residues. Germline-derived CDR1 and CDR2 are MNHNY and SVGAGI (reference sequence). The CDR3 DNA reads as TGTGCCAGCAGTTACTCGGACGGGAAGGGTGAAAAACTGTTTTTT. It translates to CASSYSDGKGEKLFF.

The rearrangement uses TRBV21-1 and TRBJ2-4. TRBV21-1 counts as a pseudogene. This CDR3 is built from 17 residues. In DNA, the CDR3 is TGTGCCAGCAGCTACATCACGGGCCTAGTAGCCAAAAACATTCAGTACTTC. It codes for CASSYITGLVAKNIQYF.

This chain's CDR3 is CASSQTLPGGPTGELFF. CDR3 DNA sequence: TGCGCCAGCAGCCAAACGTTGCCGGGAGGTCCCACCGGGGAGCTGTTTTTT. This chain joins TRBV5-1 and TRBJ2-2, with 7 bases aligning to TRBD2. CDR3 length: 17 amino acids. Germline trimming cut 4 bases from V and 4 bases from J; bases unmatched to any gene: 13. Germline values: CDR1 SGHRS, CDR2 YFSETQ.

The CDR3, as DNA: TGCGCCAGCAGCTTGGCCGCCATGAACACTGAAGCTTTCTTT. The encoded protein is CASSLAAMNTEAFF. The chain couples TRBV5-1 to TRBJ1-1; D is ambiguous. This CDR3 comprises 14 residues. V was cut by 0 bases and J by 0 bases, with 6 bases left in between. CDR1 is SGHRS, CDR2 YFSETQ, per germline.

The rearrangement links TRBV5-4 to TRBJ2-2; D not certain. The CDR3 contains 13 residues. Trimming took off 4 bases at V and 6 bases at J, with 10 bases between the two ends. Germline V gives CDR1 SGHNT, CDR2 YYREEE (reference sequence). CDR3 coding DNA: TGTGCCAGCAGCCAAACAGCCGCCGGGGAGCTGTTTTTT. Protein sequence: CASSQTAAGELFF.

The chain joins TRBV28 to TRBJ1-3; TRBD1 is a possible D gene (5 bases). V lost 1 base to trimming and J lost 0 bases, with 13 bases between them. This CDR3 has 17 amino acids. The germline V gene has CDR1 MDHEN and CDR2 SYDVKM. The CDR3 DNA follows: TGTGCCAGCAGTTTATCCCTCGGGGGGGGCTCTGGAAACACCATATATTTT. Protein: CASSLSLGGGSGNTIYF.

This chain links TRBV11-1 with TRBJ2-6; a weak D match, TRBD2 (6 bases). The V and J ends lost 1 base and 3 bases respectively, with 16 bases between them. There are 18 residues in the CDR3. Germline assignment: CDR1 SGHAT and CDR2 FQDESV (reference sequence). The CDR3 protein is CASSLGGERLFGANVLTF. The CDR3 DNA reads TGTGCCAGCAGCTTAGGGGGGGAGCGGCTGTTTGGGGCCAACGTCCTGACTTTC.

V and J are TRBV6-1 and TRBJ1-5, with a possible D match to TRBD1 (6 bases). The ends were cut back, 2 bases at V and 5 bases at J, with 13 bases in the middle. CDR3 length: 15 amino acids. CDR1 and CDR2 from the germline V gene are MNHNS and SASEGT. The CDR3 here is CASSERGGGDQPQHF. The CDR3 nucleotides are TGTGCCAGCAGTGAAAGGGGAGGGGGGGATCAGCCCCAGCATTTT.

The chain is built from TRBV10-2 and TRBJ2-1; 9 bases fit TRBD2. Germline loops: CDR1 WSHSY, CDR2 SAAADI. The CDR3 is 15 amino acids. V shed 5 bases and J 2 bases; nucleotides not matched to a gene: 4. The CDR3 here is CASSFTSGPYNEQFF. The CDR3 DNA reads as TGCGCCAGCAGTTTTACTAGCGGGCCCTACAATGAGCAGTTCTTC.

This clone appeared once. The rearrangement links TRBV25-1 to TRBJ2-7; TRBD1 matches 10 bases. J gave up 3 bases and V 6 bases, and 11 bases lay outside the gene matches. Germline loops: CDR1 MGHDK, CDR2 SYGVNS. This CDR3 has 16 residues. CDR3 in DNA: TGTGCCAGCAGAGATCGGACAGGGGGAATTGACTACGAGCAGTACTTC. Protein product: CASRDRTGGIDYEQYF.